This is a list of T cell receptor beta chains from one sample in a study of blood T cells in healthy people across ages. TCRdb redid the calling of the 5' RACE reads with MiXCR, one entry per CDR3 protein. Found here are 1.5 million to 2 million distinct CDR3 sequences, 28% of them singletons; the top ten hold more than 6%. The source material was blood. The receptors derive from a woman aged 25 to 39 in good health. CDR3s include the opening cysteine and the closing phenylalanine or tryptophan. The order of the fields is CDR3 protein, CDR3 DNA, J gene, clone size, V gene, D gene. D genes are given only for firm matches. Clone size is stated in some rows and not others, as once, few, many or a class when expanded.

CDR3: CASSPRGSTSADTQYF
DNA: TGTGCCAGCAGCCCCCGGGGCTCAACTAGCGCAGATACGCAGTATTTT
J: TRBJ2-3
size: .
V: TRBV11-1
D: TRBD2

CDR3: CASTLGASGQSYEQYF
DNA: TGTGCCAGCACCCTTGGGGCTAGCGGGCAGTCCTACGAGCAGTACTTC
J: TRBJ2-7
size: many
V: TRBV7-2
D: TRBD2

CDR3: CASSLGGDRVYNEQFF
DNA: TGTGCCAGCAGCTTAGGCGGGGACAGGGTGTACAATGAGCAGTTCTTC
J: TRBJ2-1
size: many
V: TRBV13
D: TRBD1

CDR3: CASSLDEGGPVEQYF
DNA: TGTGCCAGCAGCTTAGACGAGGGAGGGCCTGTAGAGCAGTACTTC
J: TRBJ2-7
size: few
V: TRBV7-2
D: TRBD2

CDR3: CATSRGGSEETQYF
DNA: TGTGCCACCAGCAGAGGGGGCTCGGAAGAGACCCAGTACTTC
J: TRBJ2-5
size: .
V: TRBV15
D: .

CDR3: CASSRKTPVTHEQYF
DNA: TGTGCCAGCAGCCGGAAAACCCCAGTAACCCACGAGCAGTACTTC
J: TRBJ2-7
size: few
V: TRBV5-6
D: .

CDR3: CAWATAGPSYEQYF
DNA: TGTGCCTGGGCGACAGCGGGACCCTCCTACGAGCAGTACTTC
J: TRBJ2-7
size: many
V: TRBV30
D: TRBD2

CDR3: CASSLATGALTGELFF
DNA: TGTGCCAGCAGTCTAGCCACAGGGGCGCTCACCGGGGAGCTGTTTTTT
J: TRBJ2-2
size: .
V: TRBV12-3/TRBV12-4
D: TRBD1

CDR3: CASKPETTNQPQHF
DNA: TGTGCCAGCAAACCTGAGACAACCAATCAGCCCCAGCATTTT
J: TRBJ1-5
size: .
V: TRBV6-5
D: .

CDR3: CAISPTGSEQFF
DNA: TGTGCCATCAGTCCCACGGGTAGCGAGCAGTTCTTC
J: TRBJ2-1
size: .
V: TRBV10-3
D: .

CDR3: CASSPREGGFYEQYF
DNA: TGTGCCAGCAGCCCCCGGGAAGGGGGCTTCTACGAGCAGTACTTC
J: TRBJ2-7
size: .
V: TRBV9
D: TRBD1

CDR3: CASSLVTGMNTEAFF
DNA: TGCGCCAGCAGCTTGGTGACAGGGATGAACACTGAAGCTTTCTTT
J: TRBJ1-1
size: many
V: TRBV7-2
D: TRBD1

CDR3: CASSLRSGGYSYEQYF
DNA: TGTGCCAGCAGCCTTCGCTCCGGGGGTTACTCCTACGAGCAGTACTTC
J: TRBJ2-7
size: many
V: TRBV3-1
D: .

CDR3: CSVGQPLTGELFF
DNA: TGCAGCGTCGGACAGCCACTCACCGGGGAGCTGTTTTTT
J: TRBJ2-2
size: few
V: TRBV29-1
D: .

CDR3: CASSSSLGDYEQYF
DNA: TGTGCCAGCAGTTCATCCCTCGGGGACTACGAGCAGTACTTC
J: TRBJ2-7
size: few
V: TRBV12-3/TRBV12-4
D: .

CDR3: CAISGGGGTSGRTDTQYF
DNA: TGTGCCATCAGTGGAGGAGGGGGAACTAGCGGGAGAACAGATACGCAGTATTTT
J: TRBJ2-3
size: .
V: TRBV10-3
D: TRBD2

CDR3: CAWRRGPGANVLTF
DNA: TGTGCCTGGAGAAGGGGGCCTGGGGCCAACGTCCTGACTTTC
J: TRBJ2-6
size: .
V: TRBV30
D: TRBD1

CDR3: CASGDRGRNEQFF
DNA: TGTGCCAGCGGGGACAGGGGGCGCAATGAGCAGTTCTTC
J: TRBJ2-1
size: few
V: TRBV7-2
D: TRBD1

CDR3: CTSSFGGGGETQYF
DNA: TGTACCAGCAGCTTCGGGGGTGGAGGAGAGACCCAGTACTTC
J: TRBJ2-5
size: .
V: TRBV5-5
D: .

CDR3: CAWVPRDRGYEQYF
DNA: TGTGCCTGGGTCCCGAGGGACAGGGGTTACGAGCAGTACTTC
J: TRBJ2-7
size: .
V: TRBV30
D: TRBD1

CDR3: CASSPGVVAADTQYF
DNA: TGCGCCAGCAGCCCAGGGGTCGTAGCGGCAGATACGCAGTATTTT
J: TRBJ2-3
size: few
V: TRBV5-1
D: .

CDR3: CASRGPGTGNYGYTF
DNA: TGTGCCAGCAGGGGTCCCGGGACAGGGAACTATGGCTACACCTTC
J: TRBJ1-2
size: few
V: TRBV28
D: TRBD1

CDR3: CASNLAGDDNGQFF
DNA: TGCGCCAGCAACTTGGCGGGGGACGACAATGGGCAGTTCTTC
J: TRBJ2-1
size: .
V: TRBV5-1
D: TRBD2

CDR3: CSARRTSGAQDTQYF
DNA: TGCAGTGCCCGACGGACTAGCGGGGCCCAAGATACGCAGTATTTT
J: TRBJ2-3
size: .
V: TRBV20-1
D: TRBD2

CDR3: CASRGGSGTYEQYF
DNA: TGCGCCAGCAGGGGTGGTAGCGGAACCTACGAGCAGTACTTC
J: TRBJ2-7
size: many
V: TRBV5-1
D: .

CDR3: CASRPESGEQFF
DNA: TGTGCAAGTCGCCCGGAGAGTGGTGAGCAGTTCTTC
J: TRBJ2-1
size: .
V: TRBV12-2
D: .

CDR3: CASSTRTDAYEQYF
DNA: TGTGCCAGCAGTACCCGGACAGACGCCTACGAGCAGTACTTC
J: TRBJ2-7
size: many
V: TRBV12-3/TRBV12-4
D: .